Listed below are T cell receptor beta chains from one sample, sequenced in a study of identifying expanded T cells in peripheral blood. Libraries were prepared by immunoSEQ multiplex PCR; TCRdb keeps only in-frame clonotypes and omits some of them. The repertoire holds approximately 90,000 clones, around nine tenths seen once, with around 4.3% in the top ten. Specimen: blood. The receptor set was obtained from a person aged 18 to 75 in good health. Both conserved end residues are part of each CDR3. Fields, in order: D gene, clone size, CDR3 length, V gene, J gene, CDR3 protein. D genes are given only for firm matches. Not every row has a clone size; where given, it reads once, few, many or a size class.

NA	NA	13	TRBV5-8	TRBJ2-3	CASSHGQQDTQYF
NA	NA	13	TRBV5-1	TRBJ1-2	CASSFPGFYGYTF
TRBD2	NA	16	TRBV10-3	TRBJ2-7	CAISSPGLATSYEQYF
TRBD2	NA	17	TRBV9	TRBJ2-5	CASSVGWSSGDQETQYF
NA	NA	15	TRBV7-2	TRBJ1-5	CASSGAGIRNQPQHF
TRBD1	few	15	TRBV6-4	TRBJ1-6	CASSDSTGGNSPLHF
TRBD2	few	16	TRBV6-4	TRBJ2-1	CASSVFGLASGNEQFF
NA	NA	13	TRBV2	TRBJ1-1	CASTRGENTEAFF
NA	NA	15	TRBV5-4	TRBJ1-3	CASSSQGRSGNTIYF
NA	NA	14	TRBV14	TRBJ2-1	CASSQRRLFNEQFF
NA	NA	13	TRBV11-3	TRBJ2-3	CASSSEEANTQYF
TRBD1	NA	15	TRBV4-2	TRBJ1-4	CASSQPGQINEKLFF
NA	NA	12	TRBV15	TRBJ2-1	CATSSSSVPQFF
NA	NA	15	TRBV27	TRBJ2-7	CASSLRGWESYEQYF
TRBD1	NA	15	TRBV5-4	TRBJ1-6	CASSWGQGDNSPLHF
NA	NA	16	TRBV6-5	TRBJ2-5	CASSYRRFGGTETQYF
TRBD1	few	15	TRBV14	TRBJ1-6	CASSQELRGSSPLHF
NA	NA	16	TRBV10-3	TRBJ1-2	CAISDPDVFWGYGYTF
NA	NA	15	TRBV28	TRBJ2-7	CASSTPATYPYEQYF
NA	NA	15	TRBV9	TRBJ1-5	CASSVGGGGNQPQHF
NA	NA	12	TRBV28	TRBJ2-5	CASSPSSRTQYF
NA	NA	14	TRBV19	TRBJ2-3	CASSIARDTDTQYF
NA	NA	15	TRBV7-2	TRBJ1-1	CASSQRVVRGPEAFF
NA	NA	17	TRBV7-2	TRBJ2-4	CASSLGGGAVAKNIQYF